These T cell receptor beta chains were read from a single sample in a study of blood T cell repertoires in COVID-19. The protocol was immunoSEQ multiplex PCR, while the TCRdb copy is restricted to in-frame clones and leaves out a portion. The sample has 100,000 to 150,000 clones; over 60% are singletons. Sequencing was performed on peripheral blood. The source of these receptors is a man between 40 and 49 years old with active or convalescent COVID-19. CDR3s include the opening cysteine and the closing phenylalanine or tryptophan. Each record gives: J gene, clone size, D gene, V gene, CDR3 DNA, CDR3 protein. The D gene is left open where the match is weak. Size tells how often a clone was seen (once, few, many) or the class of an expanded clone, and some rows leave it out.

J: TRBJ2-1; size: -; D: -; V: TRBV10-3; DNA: TGTGCCATCAGTGACTCCGCCTATCCCAATGAGCAGTTCTTC; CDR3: CAISDSAYPNEQFF
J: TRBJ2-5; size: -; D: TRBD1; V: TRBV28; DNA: TGTGCCAGCAGTCGACAGGGTTCGGAGACCCAGTACTTC; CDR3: CASSRQGSETQYF
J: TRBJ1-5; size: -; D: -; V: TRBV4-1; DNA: TGCGCCAGCAGCCAAGTTGAGGGTAGCAATCAGCCCCAGCATTTT; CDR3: CASSQVEGSNQPQHF
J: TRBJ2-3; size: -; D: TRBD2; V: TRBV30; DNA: TGTGCCTGGAGTCGGGGGGGGAAAGGGACAGATACGCAGTATTTT; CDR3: CAWSRGGKGTDTQYF
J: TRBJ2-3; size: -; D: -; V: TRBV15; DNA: TGTGCCACCAGCAGAGTTGGAGTCGATACGCAGTATTTT; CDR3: CATSRVGVDTQYF
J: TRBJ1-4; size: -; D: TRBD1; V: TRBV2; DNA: TGTGCCAGCCGGGACAGTGCTGAAAAACTGTTTTTT; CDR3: CASRDSAEKLFF
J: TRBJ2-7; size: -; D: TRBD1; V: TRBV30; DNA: TGTGCCTGGAGCGACAGGGGAACATCCTACGAGCAGTACTTC; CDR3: CAWSDRGTSYEQYF
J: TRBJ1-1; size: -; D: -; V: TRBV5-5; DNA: TGTGCCAGCAGCTTGAACCTAAACGCGGCACTGAACACTGAAGCTTTCTTT; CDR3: CASSLNLNAALNTEAFF
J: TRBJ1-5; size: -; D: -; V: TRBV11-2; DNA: TGTGCCAGCAGCCCCGGCGTATTGAGCAGGGGAAGCAATCAGCCCCAGCATTTT; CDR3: CASSPGVLSRGSNQPQHF
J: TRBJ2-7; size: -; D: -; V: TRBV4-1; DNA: TGCGCCAGCAGCCCCTTAGGTGGAGGTGACGAGCAGTACTTC; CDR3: CASSPLGGGDEQYF
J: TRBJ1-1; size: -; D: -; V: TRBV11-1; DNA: TGTGCCAGCGTCATCCGGCAGGGCCTGAACACTGAAGCTTTCTTT; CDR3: CASVIRQGLNTEAFF
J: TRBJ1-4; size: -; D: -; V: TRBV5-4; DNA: TGTGCCAGCAGCGACCTAAAGGGGGAAAAACTGTTTTTT; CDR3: CASSDLKGEKLFF
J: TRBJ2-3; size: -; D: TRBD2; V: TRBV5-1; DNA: TGCGCCAGTCGGACTAGCGGGCTTACAGATACGCAGTATTTT; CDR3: CASRTSGLTDTQYF
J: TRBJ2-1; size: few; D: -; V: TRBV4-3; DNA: TGCGCCAGCAGCCAAGACTTAGCGGTTCACAATGAGCAGTTCTTC; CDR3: CASSQDLAVHNEQFF
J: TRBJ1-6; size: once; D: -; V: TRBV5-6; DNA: TGTGCCAGCAGCTCCTGGGCCCTTAATTCACCCCTCCACTTT; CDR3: CASSSWALNSPLHF
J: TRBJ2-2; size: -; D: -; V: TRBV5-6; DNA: TGTGCCAGCAGCCAGATCCCCGGGGAGCTGTTTTTT; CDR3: CASSQIPGELFF
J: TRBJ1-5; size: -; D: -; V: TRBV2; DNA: TGTGCCAGCAGCCCTCTGGGGGGGGCGAGACAGCCCCAGCATTTT; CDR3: CASSPLGGARQPQHF
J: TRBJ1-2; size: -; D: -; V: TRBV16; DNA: TGTGCCAGCAGCCAATCCTCTGAGGGTGGCTACACCTTC; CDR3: CASSQSSEGGYTF
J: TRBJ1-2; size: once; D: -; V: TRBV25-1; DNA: TGTGCCAGCAGTGAAAACCCGGGGGAGAACACCTTC; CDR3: CASSENPGENTF
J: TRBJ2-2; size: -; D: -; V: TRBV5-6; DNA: TGTGCCAGCAGGCGAAGAAACACCGGGGAGCTGTTTTTT; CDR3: CASRRRNTGELFF
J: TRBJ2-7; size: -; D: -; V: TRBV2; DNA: TGTGCCAGCCGATTGGGAGGTTACGAGCAGTACTTC; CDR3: CASRLGGYEQYF
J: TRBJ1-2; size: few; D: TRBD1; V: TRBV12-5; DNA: TGTCCCCGGGACAGGGGGCGGAGAAGCTATGGCTACACCTTC; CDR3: CPRDRGRRSYGYTF
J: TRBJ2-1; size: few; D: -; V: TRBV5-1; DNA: TGCGCCAGCAGCTTGGCCGCGGCAGCCTCCAATGAGCAGTTCTTC; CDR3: CASSLAAAASNEQFF
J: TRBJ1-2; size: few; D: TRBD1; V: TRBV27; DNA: TGTGCCAGCAGTTCGGGACAGGGTAAACATGGCTACACCTTC; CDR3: CASSSGQGKHGYTF
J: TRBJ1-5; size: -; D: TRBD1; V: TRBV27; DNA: TGTGCCAGCAACACGTTAGGGACAGGTAAAAATCAGCCCCAGCATTTT; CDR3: CASNTLGTGKNQPQHF
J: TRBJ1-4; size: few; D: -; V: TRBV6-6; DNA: TGTGCCAGCAGTTACGGGGCAGCAACTAATGAAAAACTGTTTTTT; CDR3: CASSYGAATNEKLFF
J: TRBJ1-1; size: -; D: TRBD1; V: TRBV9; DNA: TGTGCCAGCAGCCACGACAGGGGAACTGAAGCTTTCTTT; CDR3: CASSHDRGTEAFF
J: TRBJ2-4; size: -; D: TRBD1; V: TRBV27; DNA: TGTGCCAGCAGCCAGGGGGAGAAAAACATTCAGTACTTC; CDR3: CASSQGEKNIQYF
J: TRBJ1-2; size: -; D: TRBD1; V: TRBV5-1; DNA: TGCGCCAGCAGCGACCGGACAGGGCCCTTGCTTGGCTACACCTTC; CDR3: CASSDRTGPLLGYTF
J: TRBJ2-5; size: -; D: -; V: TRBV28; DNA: TGTGCCAGCAGCTCAGTGTTCCAAGAGACCCAGTACTTC; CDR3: CASSSVFQETQYF
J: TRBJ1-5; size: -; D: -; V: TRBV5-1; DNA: TGCGCCAGCAGCCTCGGGGGAGATCAGCCCCAGCATTTT; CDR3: CASSLGGDQPQHF
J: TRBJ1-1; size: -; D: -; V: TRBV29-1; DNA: TGCAGCGTTGCTAGGAGTTTCTCCGCTGATGCTTTCTTT; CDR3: CSVARSFSADAFF
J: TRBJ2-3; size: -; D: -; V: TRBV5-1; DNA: TGCGCCAGCAGCCCCCGAGGTGGGGAACTAGTCACAGATACGCAGTATTTT; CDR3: CASSPRGGELVTDTQYF
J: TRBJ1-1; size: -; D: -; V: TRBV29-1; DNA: TGCAGCGTTGAAGGAGGGATGACTGAAGCTTTCTTT; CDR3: CSVEGGMTEAFF
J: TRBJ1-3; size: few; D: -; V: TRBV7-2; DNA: TGTGCCAGCAGCTCTTATCAGGGAAACACCATATATTTT; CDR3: CASSSYQGNTIYF
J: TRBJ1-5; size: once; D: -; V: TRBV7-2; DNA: TGTGCCAGCAGCTTAGGGTTGAGGGAAATGGGCCAGCCCCAGCATTTT; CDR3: CASSLGLREMGQPQHF
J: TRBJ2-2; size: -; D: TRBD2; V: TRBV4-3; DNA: TGCGCCAGCAGCCAAGATGACCAGCGGGGGGCCACCGGGGAGCTGTTTTTT; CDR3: CASSQDDQRGATGELFF
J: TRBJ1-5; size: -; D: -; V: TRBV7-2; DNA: TGTGCCAGCAGCTTAGCGGGGGCCGGGAAGCCCCAGCATTTT; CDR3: CASSLAGAGKPQHF
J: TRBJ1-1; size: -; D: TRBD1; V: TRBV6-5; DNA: TGTGCCAGCAGTTTGATTAGGGACAGGGCTCATGAAGCTTTCTTT; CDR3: CASSLIRDRAHEAFF
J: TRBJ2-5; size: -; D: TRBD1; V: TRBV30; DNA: TGTGCCTGGAGTGTTACAGGGGGAGAGACCCAGTACTTC; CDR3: CAWSVTGGETQYF
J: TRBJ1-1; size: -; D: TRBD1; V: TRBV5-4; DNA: TGTGCCAGCAGTTGGACAGGGCAGAACACTGAAGCTTTCTTT; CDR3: CASSWTGQNTEAFF
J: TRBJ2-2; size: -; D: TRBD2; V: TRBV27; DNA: TGTGCCAGCACTCCCAGTGGGGGGGAATACACCGGGGAGCTGTTTTTT; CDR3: CASTPSGGEYTGELFF